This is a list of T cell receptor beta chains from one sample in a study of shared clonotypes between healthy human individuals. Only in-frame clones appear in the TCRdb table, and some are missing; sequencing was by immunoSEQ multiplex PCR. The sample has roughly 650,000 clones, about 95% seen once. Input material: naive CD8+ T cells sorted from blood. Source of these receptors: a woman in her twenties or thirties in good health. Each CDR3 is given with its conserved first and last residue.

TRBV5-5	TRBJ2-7	CASSWDVDEQYF
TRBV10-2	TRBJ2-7	CASSGDGTLPYEQYF
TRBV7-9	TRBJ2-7	CASSTDDYEQYF
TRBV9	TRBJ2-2	CASSQARQGSPPSGELFF
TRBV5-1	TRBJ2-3	CASSLWGLGGTDTQYF
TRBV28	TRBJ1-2	CASSFTGGNYGYTF
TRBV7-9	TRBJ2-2	CASSRRGDLNTGELFF
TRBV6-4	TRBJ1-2	CASSETGQSNYGYTF
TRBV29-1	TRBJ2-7	CSVGGGHEQYF
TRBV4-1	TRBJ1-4	CASSLRQEDEKLFF
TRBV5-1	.	CASSPTATYEQYF
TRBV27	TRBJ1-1	CASSLLARDSLNTEAFF
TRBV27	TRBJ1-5	CASSSVGHHQPQHF
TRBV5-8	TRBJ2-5	CASSSWDRVQETQYF